The 12 T cell receptor beta chains below come from one sample, sequenced in a study of T cell repertoires in cytomegalovirus infection. MiXCR, run by TCRdb on the reads, gives a single entry per CDR3 protein. The sample lists more than 250,000 distinct CDR3 sequences, 25% occurring once. No cognate antigen is known for these TCRs. Sequenced material: cultured PBMCs, taken from culture after CMV antigen stimulation. These receptors came from a human donor in good health (CMV status not recorded). Some clones in this sample may be carry-over from other donors' samples.

In regard to this clonotype: A much larger clone lies a single base off, so this may be a read error. The CDR3 does not end in the conserved phenylalanine or tryptophan, so this is likely a read error. This rearrangement joins TRBV7-2 to TRBJ2-6; possibly TRBD2 for D (5 bases). V lost 5 bases to trimming and J lost 2 bases, with 16 bases between them. CDR1 is SGHTA, CDR2 FQGNSA, per germline. This CDR3 is built from 17 residues. CDR3 residues: CASSPGRGIPGANVLTL. CDR3 nucleotides: TGTGCCAGCAGCCCCGGAAGAGGGATTCCTGGGGCCAACGTCCTGACTTTA.

The chain joins TRBV6-1 to TRBJ2-3; 7 bases are a match to TRBD2. Unmatched junction bases numbered 11, after V lost 6 bases and J lost 2 bases. CDR1 MNHNS and CDR2 SASEGT come from the germline V gene. The CDR3 extends over 16 amino acids. CDR3 sequence: CASSLASGNPTDTQYF. CDR3 sequence (DNA): TGTGCCAGCAGCCTCGCTAGCGGTAACCCCACAGATACGCAGTATTTT.

This chain joins TRBV19 and TRBJ2-6; no firm D call. There are 15 residues in the CDR3. In germline, CDR1 is LNHDA, CDR2 SQIVND (reference sequence). The ends were cut back, 3 bases at V and 0 bases at J, with 6 bases in the middle. For the CDR3, the DNA is TGTGCCAGTAGTATCTACGGCTCTGGGGCCAACGTCCTGACTTTC. It specifies CASSIYGSGANVLTF.

This clonotype was seen more than once but under ten times. This chain links TRBV6-1 with TRBJ1-4; 7 bases are shared with TRBD1. Germline V gene data show CDR1 as MNHNS and CDR2 as SASEGT. This CDR3 spans 15 amino acids. The junction had 12 bases not matched to a gene; V was cut back by 4 bases and J by 10 bases. The CDR3 bases are TGTGCCAGCAGTGCGCCGGGACAGCCCTTGAGAAAACTGTTTTTT. Translated, it gives CASSAPGQPLRKLFF.

The chain's CDR3 is CASSLEGSGPYSGNTIYF. The CDR3, as DNA: TGTGCCAGCAGCTTAGAGGGTTCAGGGCCGTACTCTGGAAACACCATATATTTT. The chain couples TRBV7-2 to TRBJ1-3, with D maybe TRBD1 (5 bases). V shed 1 base and J shed 0 bases, with 16 bases lying between them. In germline, CDR1 is SGHTA, CDR2 FQGNSA. CDR3 length: 18 residues.

V usage is TRBV14 and J usage is TRBJ2-1, with TRBD2 identical over 9 bases. The CDR3 extends over 14 amino acids. Germline V lookup: CDR1 SGHDN, CDR2 FVKESK. V shed 7 bases and J 5 bases; nucleotides not matched to a gene: 6. The CDR3 loop is CASTPLAGNNEQFF. The CDR3 coding sequence is TGTGCCAGCACCCCTCTAGCGGGAAACAATGAGCAGTTCTTC.

This clonotype has ten or more counts. This likely comes from a read error, as the CDR3 has no conserved phenylalanine or tryptophan at its end. It is unclear where the CDR3 begins or ends on the DNA, so no DNA is shown, and the CDR3 is as TCRdb lists it. The chain has TRBV7-2 and TRBJ2-3; the table's D gene call, TRBD2, was not cross checked with the DNA. The length of the CDR3 is 12 amino acids, counting both ends. Germline-derived CDR1 and CDR2 are SGHTA and FQGNSA. CDR3: CASSLSGRAWST.

This clonotype was seen a handful of times. V is TRBV7-2 and J is TRBJ2-1; D not resolved. Germline CDR1 and CDR2: SGHTA and FQGNSA. Trimming stripped 1 base from V and 0 bases from J, with 10 bases between. The CDR3 is 16 amino acids. The CDR3 spells CASSLDSSSSYNEQFF. DNA of the CDR3: TGTGCCAGCAGCTTAGACAGTTCAAGCTCCTACAATGAGCAGTTCTTC.

There are a few counts of this clonotype. The rearrangement joins TRBV9 to TRBJ1-1; D remains unclear. The CDR3 runs 15 residues. The ends were cut back, 0 bases at V and 3 bases at J, with 12 bases in the middle. Germline V gene sequence: CDR1 SGDLS, CDR2 YYNGEE. The CDR3 reads CASSVAWAAHTEAFF. The CDR3 region has the DNA TGTGCCAGCAGCGTAGCTTGGGCAGCGCACACTGAAGCTTTCTTT. The full variable domain, with the rest looked up from reference TRBV9 and TRBJ1-1, is DSGVTQTPKHLITATGQRVTLRCSPRSGDLSVYWYQQSLDQGLQFLIQYYNGEERAKGNILERFSAQQFPDLHSELNLSSLELGDSALYFCASSVAWAAHTEAFFGQGTRLTVV.

The chain recombines TRBV11-2 with TRBJ2-5; weak D call: TRBD2 (6 bases). Per germline, CDR1 SGHAT and CDR2 FQNNGV. Trimming took off 5 bases at V and 2 bases at J, with 12 bases between the two ends. CDR3 length: 14 residues. The CDR3 protein is CASSPVADQETQYF. CDR3 in DNA: TGTGCCAGCAGCCCCGTAGCGGATCAAGAGACCCAGTACTTC.

This clonotype appeared many times. The genes are TRBV6-1 and TRBJ2-7, with D perhaps matching TRBD1 (5 bases). The germline V and J ends were trimmed by 7 bases and 2 bases, with 12 bases remaining between them. This CDR3 contains 13 residues. CDR1 is MNHNS, CDR2 SASEGT, per germline. This chain's CDR3 is CASIRRQTYEQYF. In nucleotides, the CDR3 is TGTGCCAGCATTCGGAGACAGACCTACGAGCAGTACTTC.

This chain links TRBV19 with TRBJ2-3; TRBD1 is a possible D gene (6 bases). CDR1 and CDR2 (germline): LNHDA, SQIVND (reference sequence). CDR3 length: 13 residues. V lost 4 bases, J lost 6 bases, and 11 bases lay in between. CDR3: CASSTTGLDTQYF. The CDR3 DNA reads TGTGCCAGTAGTACCACAGGGTTGGATACGCAGTATTTT.